The T cell receptor beta chain under discussion was sequenced for a study of blood T cells in healthy people across ages. Looking at the study overall: Template switching captured about one barcoded beta molecule per two T cells.

A second PCR of 7 to 11 cycles used a sample-barcoded 5' primer and a J-beta primer mix. TCRdb recomputed calls from the 5' RACE reads with MiXCR, one row per CDR3 protein. The sample has 800,000 or so distinct CDR3 sequences, more than 20% seen once. Study-level results: Among T cells, TCR beta diversity per million cells dropped roughly linearly as age rose. Diversity figures derived from one million T cells were judged to underestimate the true value.

Turning to this clonotype: Its antigen is as yet unknown.

CDR3 length: 15 residues. Germline-derived CDR1 and CDR2 are MGHDK and SYGVNS. The germline V and J ends were trimmed by 3 bases and 2 bases, with 12 bases remaining between them. Sample donors were healthy Caucasian individuals that came from Russia, aged roughly 6 to 95. The same sample was also used in a study of T cells of mothers and their children.

The sequence was collected from a boy aged 5-17 years in good health. Sequenced: blood. This rearrangement joins TRBV25-1 to TRBJ2-3, with D possibly being TRBD2 (5 bases). CDR3 sequence reads: CASSESGGLTDTQYF. CDR3 DNA: TGTGCCAGCAGTGAGTCGGGCGGACTCACAGATACGCAGTATTTT.